The following is a TCR beta chain sequence with its context. This entry comes from a study of control samples from healthy donors and cancer patients. Measured with immunoSEQ multiplex PCR; TCRdb has only the in-frame clones, and not every one. The data contain over 150,000 clones, around 94% of them singletons. CDR3 size: 15 residues. Germline CDR1 and CDR2: LNHDA and SQIVND (reference sequence). Trimming took 6 bases from V and 0 from J, leaving 12 bases between them. The source is a man aged 55 to 70 with colorectal cancer. Sequencing was performed on PBMCs. This rearrangement joins TRBV19 to TRBJ1-5; D might be TRBD1 (6 bases). CDR3 protein: CASRARQDSNQPQHF. The CDR3 bases are TGTGCCAGTAGGGCAAGACAGGATAGCAATCAGCCCCAGCATTTT.